This paragraph reports one T cell receptor beta chain. Its antigen is currently unknown. Here immunoSEQ multiplex PCR was the method, and the copy in TCRdb shows in-frame clones only, minus some. This table has tens of thousands of clones, less than 95% appearing once. This record comes from a study of OX40 agonist ivuxolimab in advanced cancers. Overall study context: The study reported partial responses in three patients: one hepatocellular carcinoma, two cutaneous melanoma.

Study conclusions and caveats: CD4+ and CD8+ blood T cells expanded clonally by week 6 at 0.1 to 3.0 mg/kg. The expanded peripheral T cells' antigen specificity was not determined.

The receptor comes from an adult with an advanced solid tumor such as melanoma, head and neck, liver or kidney cancer. This specimen consisted of CD4+ or CD8+ T cells sorted from blood, obtained in a trial of the OX40 agonist ivuxolimab.

The CDR3 coding sequence is TGTGCCAGCTCAGCGGACAGGGTGCAGCCCCAGCATTTT. It translates to CASSADRVQPQHF. The rearrangement uses TRBV18 and TRBJ1-5; TRBD1 matches 8 bases. The CDR3 runs 13 residues. Unmatched junction bases numbered 4, after V lost 5 bases and J lost 7 bases. Germline CDR1 KGHSH, CDR2 LQKENI.